The 17 T cell receptor beta chains given below trace back to one sample, sequenced in a study of blood T cell repertoires in COVID-19. Using immunoSEQ multiplex PCR, the repertoire was profiled, and TCRdb retains in-frame clones only, with some absent. Of more than 85,000 clones in the sample, less than 85% were seen once. The sequencing input was peripheral blood. The receptors here all came from a human donor in a cohort sampled during active or convalescent COVID-19.

The rearrangement links TRBV15 to TRBJ2-4; tentative D call: TRBD2 (5 bases). Between the trimmed V and J ends, which lost 7 bases and 5 bases, there was a span of 12 bases. In germline, CDR1 is LNHNV, CDR2 YYDKDF (reference sequence). This CDR3 comprises 13 residues. The CDR3 loop reads CATTHFGENIQYF. CDR3 DNA sequence: TGTGCCACCACGCACTTCGGGGAAAACATTCAGTACTTC.

The chain uses TRBV18 and TRBJ2-1; D remains unclear. The ends were cut back, 4 bases at V and 4 bases at J, with 2 bases in the middle. Per the germline V gene, CDR1 is KGHSH and CDR2 is LQKENI. CDR3 size: 11 residues. CDR3 DNA: TGTGCCAGCTCACTATACAATGAGCAGTTCTTC. It translates to CASSLYNEQFF.

The chain couples TRBV24-1 to TRBJ2-3, with D possibly matching TRBD2 (7 bases). CDR1 and CDR2 from the germline V gene are KGHDR and SFDVKD. V was pared by 4 bases and J by 6 bases, with 16 bases between. CDR3 length: 15 amino acids. The CDR3 loop reads CATSDMGGAGDTQYF. CDR3 bases: TGTGCCACCAGTGACATGGGGGGGGCAGGGGATACGCAGTATTTT.

The count of this clone is one. V is TRBV6-5 and J is TRBJ2-7, with a weak D call TRBD1 (6 bases). This CDR3 has 13 amino acids. Trimming left V 7 bases short and J 7 bases short, with 17 bases between. The germline V gene encodes CDR1 MNHEY and CDR2 SVGAGI. This CDR3 reads CASKIGGQREQYF. The CDR3, as DNA: TGTGCCAGCAAAATAGGGGGTCAGCGAGAGCAGTACTTC.

The rearrangement joins TRBV6-5 to TRBJ2-7; D is possibly TRBD1 (6 bases). The length of the CDR3 is 14 residues. Germline V gene lookup returns CDR1 MNHEY and CDR2 SVGAGI. V lost 2 bases, J lost 6 bases, and 14 bases lay in between. CDR3 sequence (DNA): TGTGCCAGCAGTTACGCTACAGGGCTAGGCGAGCAGTACTTC. Its translation: CASSYATGLGEQYF.

V usage is TRBV24-1 and J usage is TRBJ2-5; 8 bases fit TRBD1. The J segment lost 6 bases and the V segment lost 5 bases, leaving 13 bases of the junction unmatched. Germline CDR1 KGHDR, CDR2 SFDVKD. The CDR3 is 16 amino acids. Here the CDR3 reads CATSGSGDRGWKTQYF. The CDR3 DNA reads as TGTGCCACCAGTGGATCCGGAGACAGGGGTTGGAAGACCCAGTACTTC.

A few counts support this clone. CDR3 DNA sequence: TGTGCCAGCATCTTGGCTAGCGGCTACAATGAGCAGTTCTTC. It is translated as CASILASGYNEQFF. This chain uses TRBV2 with TRBJ2-1; 7 bases line up with TRBD2. The V gene end was trimmed by 7 bases and the J gene end by 3 bases; junction bases not matched to a gene: 6. CDR3 length: 14 amino acids. CDR1 and CDR2 (germline): SNHLY, FYNNEI.

CDR3 bases: TGTGCCAGCGGAACCTCAGGGGATGAAGGCTACACCTTC. This encodes CASGTSGDEGYTF. The gene calls are TRBV7-9 and TRBJ1-2, with D maybe TRBD1 (6 bases). Trimming shortened V by 8 bases and J by 8 bases, and 18 bases separated the two germline ends. Germline loops: CDR1 SEHNR, CDR2 FQNEAQ (reference sequence). The length of the CDR3 is 13 residues. The full variable domain, with the rest looked up from reference TRBV7-9 and TRBJ1-2, is DTGVSQNPRHKITKRGQNVTFRCDPISEHNRLYWYRQTLGQGPEFLTYFQNEAQLEKSRLLSDRFSAERPKGSFSTLEIQRTEQGDSAMYLCASGTSGDEGYTFGSGTRLTVV.

The genes are TRBV9 and TRBJ2-1; the match to TRBD2 covers 7 bases. The CDR3 sequence is 15 residues long. Trimming removed 3 bases from V and 0 bases from J; junction bases left unmatched: 3. Germline CDR1 reads SGDLS; CDR2 reads YYNGEE. CDR3 coding DNA: TGTGCCAGCAGCGGGCGGGGGAGCTCCTACAATGAGCAGTTCTTC. This sequence encodes CASSGRGSSYNEQFF.

This clone was seen just once. The chain recombines TRBV6-2 or TRBV6-3 with TRBJ1-1; 7 bases are shared with TRBD1. CDR1 is MNHEY, CDR2 SVGEGT, per germline. Trimming cost V 5 bases and J 5 bases; bases outside gene matches: 8. This CDR3 is 14 amino acids long. This chain's CDR3 is CASSRGQFYTEAFF. Written as DNA, the CDR3 is TGTGCCAGCAGTCGGGGACAGTTTTATACTGAAGCTTTCTTT.

The chain carries TRBV7-2 and TRBJ2-5; perhaps TRBD1 as D (5 bases). CDR1 and CDR2 from the germline V gene are SGHTA and FQGNSA. The germline V and J ends were trimmed by 0 bases and 5 bases, with 10 bases remaining between them. The CDR3 covers 14 residues. CDR3 coding DNA: TGTGCCAGCAGCTTAGCGGGTAGGGGTGAGACCCAGTACTTC. It specifies CASSLAGRGETQYF. The full variable domain, in which reference TRBV7-2 and TRBJ2-5 provide the parts outside the CDR3, is GAGVSQSPSNKVTEKGKDVELRCDPISGHTALYWYRQSLGQGLEFLIYFQGNSAPDKSGLPSDRFSAERTGGSVSTLTIQRTQQEDSAVYLCASSLAGRGETQYFGPGTRLLVL.

The rearrangement joins TRBV19 to TRBJ1-4; no firm D call. The V and J ends lost 5 bases and 4 bases respectively, with 14 bases between them. Germline CDR1 is LNHDA and CDR2 is SQIVND (reference sequence). The CDR3 totals 15 residues. CDR3: CASSARLSLNEKLFF. The CDR3 region has the DNA TGTGCCAGTAGTGCCAGACTGAGCCTTAATGAAAAACTGTTTTTT.

The genes are TRBV11-2 and TRBJ2-1; 11 bases align to TRBD2. The CDR3 is made up of 19 amino acids. Germline CDR1 reads SGHAT; CDR2 reads FQNNGV. The ends lost 3 bases at V and 3 bases at J; junction bases unmatched: 13. CDR3 protein: CASSLPENLAGGFYNEQFF. The CDR3 coding sequence is TGTGCCAGCAGCTTGCCCGAAAATTTAGCGGGAGGGTTCTACAATGAGCAGTTCTTC. Filled out from reference TRBV11-2 and TRBJ2-1, the complete variable domain reads EAGVAQSPRYKIIEKRQSVAFWCNPISGHATLYWYQQILGQGPKLLIQFQNNGVVDDSQLPKDRFSAERLKGVDSTLKIQPAKLEDSAVYLCASSLPENLAGGFYNEQFFGPGTRLTVL.

CDR3 residues: CATSRTRGVNTIYF. The CDR3 nucleotides are TGTGCCACCTCCCGGACCCGGGGGGTTAACACCATATATTTT. The chain links TRBV6-5 to TRBJ1-3; D may be TRBD1 (5 bases). Looked up from germline, CDR1 is MNHEY and CDR2 is SVGAGI. The CDR3 extends over 14 amino acids. Trimming took 10 bases from V and 7 from J, leaving 20 bases between them.

This clone turned up a few times. This sequence joins TRBV11-1 and TRBJ1-4; D gene ambiguous. The CDR3 runs 13 residues. Trimming left V 2 bases short and J 5 bases short, with 6 bases between. Germline CDR1 reads SGHAT; CDR2 reads FQDESV (reference sequence). The DNA of the CDR3 is TGTGCCAGCAGCTTAAGGGAGAATGAAAAACTGTTTTTT. Protein product: CASSLRENEKLFF.

The CDR3 is CASSMGGFWVGDTEAFF. The DNA for the CDR3 is TGTGCCAGTAGTATGGGGGGATTTTGGGTCGGAGACACTGAAGCTTTCTTT. The chain carries TRBV19 and TRBJ1-1; tentative D call: TRBD1 (5 bases). The CDR3 covers 17 residues. Germline-derived CDR1 and CDR2 are LNHDA and SQIVND (reference sequence). V lost 3 bases and J lost 3, with 20 bases in between.

V gene TRBV7-2 combines with J gene TRBJ1-4, with 12 nucleotides matching TRBD1. CDR3 length equals 15 residues. J lost 7 bases, V lost 5 bases, and 5 bases had no gene match. Germline V lookup: CDR1 SGHTA, CDR2 FQGNSA. The CDR3 reads CASSLGTGGREKLFF. CDR3 DNA sequence: TGTGCCAGCAGCCTGGGGACAGGGGGCCGTGAAAAACTGTTTTTT.